This T cell receptor (beta chain) was identified during a study of T-cell reconstitution after alpha-beta-depleted transplantation in children. Construction of the TCRbeta library involved unique molecular identifiers. TCRdb processed the PCR reads anew with MiXCR; each CDR3 protein has one entry. The sample includes more than 550,000 distinct CDR3 sequences, roughly a tenth of them seen just once. This clonotype was found many times. Germline V CDR1 and CDR2: SQVTM, ANQGSEA. This CDR3 has 14 amino acids. Trimming took 4 bases from V and 3 from J, leaving 12 bases between them. The TCR originated in a human donor who donated a stem cell graft to a child with acute myeloid leukemia. Sequencing was performed on PBMCs from the stem cell graft donor, taken from the stem cell graft. The chain has TRBV29-1 and TRBJ2-2; D might be TRBD1 (6 bases). DNA of the CDR3: TGCAGCGTTGGCGGGCCAGGGGACACCGGGGAGCTGTTTTTT. Amino acid sequence: CSVGGPGDTGELFF.